This T cell receptor (beta chain) originates from a study of early T cells in non-severe SARS-CoV-2 infection. Overall study results and limits: Anti-spike CD8 responses were favored in VDJdb matching, and private and CD4 specificities were missed.

The V gene lost 5 bases and the J gene lost 2 bases, with 15 bases spanning the gap. The CDR3 totals 15 residues. There are many counts of this clonotype. Its antigen is still unknown. Unique molecular identifiers were added to individual cDNA molecules. TCRdb reprocessed the 5' RACE reads with MiXCR, giving one entry per CDR3 protein. This sample carries over 50,000 distinct CDR3 sequences, approximately 10% of them seen once, and the ten largest clones take about 1.5%. The V call is TRBV12-3 or TRBV12-4, the J call TRBJ2-5; tentatively, D is TRBD1 (6 bases). The receptor's source is an adult who was a healthcare worker with PCR-confirmed SARS-CoV-2 infection or an uninfected control (not recorded which). The sequencing sample was made of whole blood. CDR3 sequence reads: CASSNRDTGQETQYF. DNA for the CDR3: TGTGCCAGCAGTAACCGGGACACGGGACAAGAGACCCAGTACTTC.